The 15 T cell receptor beta chains below were found in one sample sequenced in a study of blood T cell repertoires in COVID-19. Some clones are missing from TCRdb's copy, which holds only in-frame ones; the method was immunoSEQ multiplex PCR. Here the sample spans about 130,000 clones, just under 85% being singletons. Sample: PBMCs or T cells enriched from blood (not recorded which). The receptors were sampled from a man in his fifties or sixties who had recovered from COVID-19.

The chain combines TRBV7-9 with TRBJ2-5; 8 bases are a match to TRBD1. CDR3 length equals 15 residues. The trim removed 6 bases at V and 4 bases at J, leaving 10 bases unmatched. In germline, CDR1 is SEHNR, CDR2 FQNEAQ (reference sequence). For the CDR3, the DNA is TGTGCCAGCAGTAATCCGGGACAGGACCGAGAGACCCAGTACTTC. Translated, it gives CASSNPGQDRETQYF.

V usage is TRBV7-9 and J usage is TRBJ2-2, with 7 bases aligning to TRBD1. The CDR3 is 17 residues long. J lost 0 bases, V lost 3 bases, and 7 bases had no gene match. In germline, CDR1 is SEHNR, CDR2 FQNEAQ (reference sequence). The CDR3 here is CASSFSPQGANTGELFF. CDR3 in DNA: TGTGCCAGCAGCTTCAGCCCCCAGGGGGCGAACACCGGGGAGCTGTTTTTT. Full variable domain (rest looked up from reference TRBV7-9 and TRBJ2-2): DTGVSQNPRHKITKRGQNVTFRCDPISEHNRLYWYRQTLGQGPEFLTYFQNEAQLEKSRLLSDRFSAERPKGSFSTLEIQRTEQGDSAMYLCASSFSPQGANTGELFFGEGSRLTVL.

The genes are TRBV5-1 and TRBJ1-4, with 7 bases identical to TRBD1. The V and J ends lost 4 bases and 6 bases, in that order; junction bases with no gene match: 6. CDR3 length: 14 amino acids. The germline CDR1 and CDR2 sequences are SGHRS and YFSETQ. The CDR3 bases are TGCGCCAGCAGCCCGACAGGGCAAGATGAAAAACTGTTTTTT. Amino acids: CASSPTGQDEKLFF.

The gene calls are TRBV29-1 and TRBJ1-2; 9 positions agree with TRBD1. V shed 6 bases, J shed 8 bases, and the junction held 7 bases outside the gene matches. This CDR3 spans 12 amino acids. Per germline, CDR1 SQVTM and CDR2 ANQGSEA. CDR3 nucleotide sequence: TGCAGCGTAGGGGGACAGGGTAAAGGCTACACCTTC. This encodes CSVGGQGKGYTF. The variable domain in full, completed from reference TRBV29-1 and TRBJ1-2, reads SAVISQKPSRDICQRGTSLTIQCQVDSQVTMMFWYRQQPGQSLTLIATANQGSEATYESGFVIDKFPISRPNLTFSTLTVSNMSPEDSSIYLCSVGGQGKGYTFGSGTRLTVV.

This clone showed up many times. V usage is TRBV27 and J usage is TRBJ1-1; no clear D gene. Germline CDR1 reads MNHEY; CDR2 reads SMNVEV (reference sequence). The V gene lost 7 bases and the J gene lost 0 bases, with 12 bases spanning the gap. This CDR3 contains 14 residues. DNA for the CDR3: TGTGCCAGCACTTCCGGGGTGCTGAACACTGAAGCTTTCTTT. It yields the protein CASTSGVLNTEAFF.

J is TRBJ1-5 and V is TRBV30; 7 positions match TRBD1. V trimming: 4 bases; J trimming: 3 bases; junction bases outside the gene matches: 3. CDR3 length: 13 amino acids. Germline CDR1 reads GTSNPN; CDR2 reads SVGIG (reference sequence). The CDR3 nucleotides read TGTGCCTGGAATACAGGGGACAATCAGCCCCAGCATTTT. Its protein is CAWNTGDNQPQHF.

The rearrangement joins TRBV12-3 or TRBV12-4 to TRBJ1-2, with D maybe TRBD1 (5 bases). With 6 bases removed from V and 6 bases from J, the gap between germline ends came to 14 bases. CDR3 length equals 13 residues. CDR3 DNA: TGTGCCAGCAGAGGGGATGGGAGGGATGGCTACACCTTC. Amino acid sequence: CASRGDGRDGYTF.

This clone is classed as medium-sized. V usage is TRBV7-2 and J usage is TRBJ2-1, with D maybe TRBD2 (6 bases). CDR3 size: 12 residues. The germline gives CDR1 SGHTA, CDR2 FQGNSA. Trimming left V 4 bases short and J 9 bases short, with 10 bases between. The CDR3 sequence: CASSSRGGEQFF. The CDR3 nucleotides read TGTGCCAGCAGCTCGCGGGGCGGTGAGCAGTTCTTC.

The chain carries TRBV19 and TRBJ2-5; D not certain. Trimming removed 5 bases from V and 0 bases from J, with 10 bases in between. This CDR3 region has 14 residues. The germline CDR1 and CDR2 sequences are LNHDA and SQIVND (reference sequence). This CDR3 is CASSSFQNQETQYF. DNA of the CDR3: TGTGCCAGTAGTTCCTTTCAGAACCAAGAGACCCAGTACTTC.

This clone was seen only once. In DNA form, the CDR3 reads TGTGCCAGCAGCTCCTTCGGGACAGGGTTCCACGAGCAGTACTTC. Translating it yields CASSSFGTGFHEQYF. This chain uses TRBV13 with TRBJ2-7; 9 bases map to TRBD1. The germline gives CDR1 PRHDT, CDR2 FYEKMQ (reference sequence). This CDR3 contains 15 residues. V was pared by 4 bases and J by 5 bases, with 9 bases of the junction left unmatched.

The chain combines TRBV9 with TRBJ2-2; TRBD1 is a possible D gene (5 bases). This CDR3 region has 14 residues. Trimming removed 1 base from V and 6 bases from J, with 10 bases in between. Germline assignment: CDR1 SGDLS and CDR2 YYNGEE. This chain's CDR3 is CASSVNQGPGELFF. The CDR3 nucleotides read TGTGCCAGCAGCGTAAATCAGGGCCCCGGGGAGCTGTTTTTT.

This chain uses TRBV7-2 with TRBJ2-7; D might be TRBD2 (6 bases). V was pared by 1 base and J by 2 bases, with 15 bases between. The CDR3 sequence is 16 residues long. CDR1 is SGHTA, CDR2 FQGNSA, per germline. The CDR3 here is CASSLDQGGITYEQYF. The CDR3 DNA follows: TGTGCCAGCAGCTTAGATCAGGGCGGGATTACCTACGAGCAGTACTTC.

The V call is TRBV4-3, the J call TRBJ2-7; 8 bases agree with TRBD1. Germline loops: CDR1 LGHNA, CDR2 YSLEER. V was clipped by 0 bases and J by 2 bases; unmatched bases: 6. The CDR3 loop spans 16 amino acids. CDR3 sequence: CASSQDGGTGPYEQYF. The CDR3 coding sequence is TGCGCCAGCAGCCAAGATGGGGGGACAGGTCCCTACGAGCAGTACTTC.

The chain carries TRBV7-9 and TRBJ1-1, with 9 nucleotides matching TRBD1. J gave up 3 bases and V 3 bases, and 8 bases lay outside the gene matches. This CDR3 is built from 16 residues. Germline V gene sequence: CDR1 SEHNR, CDR2 FQNEAQ (reference sequence). CDR3 DNA: TGTGCCAGCAGCTTCCCGACAGGGGGAATGGACACTGAAGCTTTCTTT. It encodes CASSFPTGGMDTEAFF.

This clone is labeled as medium-sized. The V call is TRBV7-3, the J call TRBJ1-3; D is possibly TRBD1 (6 bases). The CDR3 has 16 amino acids. Trimming cost V 2 bases and J 4 bases, with 15 bases left between them. CDR1 and CDR2 (germline): SGHTA, FQGTGA. The CDR3 nucleotides are TGTGCCAGCAGCTTATCCCCGACAGGTCCAGGAAACACCATATATTTT. The encoded protein is CASSLSPTGPGNTIYF.